This TCR beta chain was identified during a study of T cell responses to AZD1222 COVID-19 vaccine. Overall study results and limits: Baseline serology detected seropositivity in only a handful of AZD1222 recipients.

Concerning this clone: The antigen is not known.

Second doses were pooled across both intervals (about 4 or about 12 weeks). V lost 7 bases and J lost 6, with 10 bases in between. Looked up from germline, CDR1 is SEHNR and CDR2 is FQNEAQ (reference sequence). The CDR3 covers 12 residues. Generated by immunoSEQ multiplex PCR, the TCRdb table keeps only in-frame clones and is missing some. The sample records roughly 130,000 clones, roughly 90% being singletons. The source material was peripheral blood, sampled 28 days after the second AZD1222 dose. V usage is TRBV7-9 and J usage is TRBJ2-4, with D possibly being TRBD2 (6 bases). This TCR was sampled from an adult who received the AZD1222 COVID-19 vaccine. CDR3 loop: CASTPEGNIQYF. CDR3 nucleotides: TGTGCCAGCACCCCGGAGGGAAACATTCAGTACTTC.